This T cell receptor (beta chain) is drawn from a study of blood T cell repertoires in COVID-19. Per the germline V gene, CDR1 is MNHEY and CDR2 is SVGAGI. The CDR3 is 12 amino acids. V gave up 11 bases and J gave up 6 bases; unmatched junction bases: 6. Libraries were prepared by immunoSEQ multiplex PCR; TCRdb keeps only in-frame clonotypes and omits some of them. Of 220,000 or so clones listed, around 90% are singletons. This TCR was sampled from a man aged 25 to 40 who had been exposed to COVID-19. This rearrangement joins TRBV6-5 to TRBJ1-2; the match to TRBD1 covers 10 bases. The sequencing sample was made of PBMCs or T cells enriched from blood (not recorded which). Here the CDR3 reads CAGRTGGDGYTF. The CDR3 DNA reads as TGTGCCGGCCGGACAGGGGGGGATGGCTACACCTTC.